The 27 T cell receptor beta chains given below trace back to one sample, sequenced in a study of cytomegalovirus exposure and HLA in healthy donors. The PCR contained 60 Vbeta and 13 Jbeta primers. Measured with immunoSEQ multiplex PCR; TCRdb has only the in-frame clones, and not every one. Of some 190,000 clones in the sample, roughly 80% were seen once. Sequencing was done on a sample of PBMCs. The source of these receptors is a man aged 35 to 55 in good health and CMV-seronegative.

This clone has just one count. V gene TRBV7-2 combines with J gene TRBJ1-1; 8 bases agree with TRBD1. The length of the CDR3 is 15 residues. Per the germline V gene, CDR1 is SGHTA and CDR2 is FQGNSA. The J segment lost 0 bases and the V segment lost 6 bases, leaving 6 bases of the junction unmatched. The CDR3 region is CASRRTGYLNTEAFF. CDR3 nucleotides: TGTGCCAGCAGGAGGACAGGGTACCTGAACACTGAAGCTTTCTTT.

The rearrangement uses TRBV10-2 and TRBJ2-1; D gene unclear. Trimming took off 8 bases at V and 4 bases at J, with 12 bases between the two ends. From germline, CDR1 is WSHSY and CDR2 SAAADI. The CDR3 is made up of 13 amino acids. The CDR3 nucleotides read TGCGCCAGCCTTGACAACGGATACAATGAGCAGTTCTTC. Encoded protein: CASLDNGYNEQFF.

The V gene is TRBV6-5, the J gene TRBJ2-1; TRBD1 matches at 10 bases. V was pared by 4 bases and J by 5 bases, with 5 bases of the junction left unmatched. Germline assignment: CDR1 MNHEY and CDR2 SVGAGI. This CDR3 has 15 amino acids. CDR3 loop: CASSWDRGRNNEQFF. In DNA, the CDR3 is TGTGCCAGCAGTTGGGACAGGGGCAGAAACAATGAGCAGTTCTTC.

V and J are TRBV18 and TRBJ1-1; D is possibly TRBD1 (5 bases). The germline V and J ends were trimmed by 0 bases and 3 bases, with 8 bases remaining between them. The CDR3 extends over 14 amino acids. The germline V gene has CDR1 KGHSH and CDR2 LQKENI. This chain's CDR3 is CASSPPGDYTEAFF. CDR3 coding DNA: TGTGCCAGCTCACCACCAGGGGATTACACTGAAGCTTTCTTT. The full variable domain, its missing parts supplied by reference TRBV18 and TRBJ1-1, is NAGVMQNPRHLVRRRGQEARLRCSPMKGHSHVYWYRQLPEEGLKFMVYLQKENIIDESGMPKERFSAEFPKEGPSILRIQQVVRGDSAAYFCASSPPGDYTEAFFGQGTRLTVV.

This chain connects TRBV5-6 to TRBJ2-7; 8 bases agree with TRBD2. CDR1 and CDR2 from the germline V gene are SGHDT and YYEEEE. The CDR3 length is 15 residues. V shed 2 bases, J shed 6 bases, and the junction held 10 bases outside the gene matches. The CDR3 spells CASSLPTAGVSEQYF. The CDR3 DNA is TGTGCCAGCAGCTTACCAACAGCGGGAGTTTCCGAGCAGTACTTC.

This chain joins TRBV18 and TRBJ2-5, with no clear D. The V gene lost 3 bases and the J gene lost 10 bases, with 9 bases spanning the gap. Germline V gene data show CDR1 as KGHSH and CDR2 as LQKENI. The CDR3 loop spans 11 amino acids. CDR3 DNA sequence: TGTGCCAGCTCACCCGACACTGACCAGTACTTC. Its protein is CASSPDTDQYF.

The CDR3 protein is CASSLVGTPVAKNIQYF. DNA for the CDR3: TGTGCCAGCAGCTTAGTTGGGACACCCGTAGCTAAAAACATTCAGTACTTC. The rearrangement joins TRBV7-2 to TRBJ2-4; tentatively, D is TRBD1 (6 bases). CDR1 and CDR2 (germline): SGHTA, FQGNSA. The CDR3 spans 17 residues. Trimming shortened V by 1 base and J by 4 bases, and 17 bases separated the two germline ends.

This chain links TRBV7-9 with TRBJ1-2; 7 bases fit TRBD1. The CDR3 sequence is 16 residues long. Trimming cost V 5 bases and J 2 bases; bases outside gene matches: 11. CDR1 and CDR2 (germline): SEHNR, FQNEAQ (reference sequence). DNA for the CDR3: TGTGCCAGCAGCCGAGGTGGGGCAGGGGGAAACTATGGCTACACCTTC. It specifies CASSRGGAGGNYGYTF. The variable domain in full, with the rest retrieved from reference TRBV7-9 and TRBJ1-2, is DTGVSQNPRHKITKRGQNVTFRCDPISEHNRLYWYRQTLGQGPEFLTYFQNEAQLEKSRLLSDRFSAERPKGSFSTLEIQRTEQGDSAMYLCASSRGGAGGNYGYTFGSGTRLTVV.

The chain carries TRBV11-3 and TRBJ2-2, with 10 positions matching TRBD2. Trimming cost V 1 base and J 16 bases; bases outside gene matches: 3. The CDR3 is 12 amino acids. The germline V gene encodes CDR1 SGHNT and CDR2 YENEEA. The DNA for the CDR3 is TGTGCCAGCAGCTTAGTTAGCGGGAGGCCGTTTTTT. Translation: CASSLVSGRPFF.

The chain joins TRBV19 to TRBJ1-2; 9 bases are shared with TRBD1. V lost 7 bases and J lost 4; bases outside the gene matches: 13. The CDR3 consists of 16 residues. CDR1 LNHDA and CDR2 SQIVND come from the germline V gene (reference sequence). The DNA of the CDR3 is TGTGCCAGTACCTCGAACAGGGGGCGGAGGTCCTATGGCTACACCTTC. Translating gives CASTSNRGRRSYGYTF.

The rearrangement uses TRBV30 and TRBJ2-1, with 10 bases matching TRBD2. This CDR3 is 14 amino acids long. CDR1 is GTSNPN and CDR2 is SVGIG in the germline V gene (reference sequence). The V gene end was trimmed by 4 bases and the J gene end by 7 bases; junction bases not matched to a gene: 7. CDR3 coding DNA: TGTGCCTGGATTCGAGCGGGAGGGAGAAATGAGCAGTTCTTC. This codes for CAWIRAGGRNEQFF. The entire variable domain, with the rest obtained from reference TRBV30 and TRBJ2-1, is as follows: SQTIHQWPATLVQPVGSPLSLECTVEGTSNPNLYWYRQAAGRGLQLLFYSVGIGQISSEVPQNLSASRPQDRQFILSSKKLLLSDSGFYLCAWIRAGGRNEQFFGPGTRLTVL.

This chain links TRBV5-6 with TRBJ2-1; possibly TRBD1 for D (5 bases). With 2 bases removed from V and 9 bases from J, the gap between germline ends came to 15 bases. In germline, CDR1 is SGHDT, CDR2 YYEEEE. There are 14 residues in the CDR3. CDR3 sequence (DNA): TGTGCCAGCAGCTTCGACAGAGGTCAGGGTGAGCAGTTCTTC. Its translation is CASSFDRGQGEQFF.

The chain couples TRBV7-8 to TRBJ2-2, with D tentatively TRBD1 (5 bases). The germline V and J ends were trimmed by 0 bases and 6 bases, with 11 bases remaining between them. This CDR3 has 15 residues. Germline CDR1 reads SGHVS; CDR2 reads FQNEAQ. CDR3 residues: CASSLALGASGELFF. CDR3 DNA: TGTGCCAGCAGCTTAGCTTTAGGGGCCTCCGGGGAGCTGTTTTTT.

A few counts support this clone. This chain uses TRBV7-2 with TRBJ2-1, with 9 bases that match TRBD1. The CDR3 contains 13 residues. J gave up 7 bases and V 6 bases, and 4 bases lay outside the gene matches. Germline CDR1 reads SGHTA; CDR2 reads FQGNSA. The CDR3 DNA is TGTGCCAGCAGTCGGGACAGGGTAAATGAGCAGTTCTTC. Amino acid sequence: CASSRDRVNEQFF.

The chain is built from TRBV28 and TRBJ1-1; maybe TRBD1 (5 bases). Trimming left V 5 bases short and J 8 bases short, with 18 bases between. Germline CDR1 and CDR2: MDHEN and SYDVKM. This CDR3 region has 14 residues. CDR3 coding DNA: TGTGCCAGCAGTCAACACACAGGACCGGGCGAAGCTTTCTTT. The encoded protein is CASSQHTGPGEAFF.

The chain carries TRBV6-5 and TRBJ1-2; D unclear. The CDR3 consists of 13 residues. Germline V lookup: CDR1 MNHEY, CDR2 SVGAGI. Between the trimmed V and J ends, which lost 0 bases and 8 bases, there was a span of 10 bases. The CDR3 loop reads CASSYSGNRGYTF. The CDR3 DNA reads TGTGCCAGCAGTTACTCCGGGAATCGGGGCTACACCTTC.

This clone has only one observation. The gene calls are TRBV28 and TRBJ1-5; D call uncertain. V shed 1 base and J shed 5 bases, with 12 bases lying between them. The CDR3 length is 15 residues. Germline V lookup: CDR1 MDHEN, CDR2 SYDVKM. The CDR3 region has the DNA TGTGCCAGCAGTTTATTGTCACAAATCGATCAGCCCCAGCATTTT. Amino acid sequence: CASSLLSQIDQPQHF.

The chain joins TRBV5-6 to TRBJ1-5, with TRBD1 matching 12 bases. The ends lost 3 bases at V and 7 bases at J; junction bases unmatched: 5. The CDR3 sequence is 15 residues long. CDR1 is SGHDT and CDR2 is YYEEEE in the germline V gene. CDR3 coding DNA: TGTGCCAGCAGCTCCGGGACAGGGGGCGCGCAGCCCCAGCATTTT. Amino acids: CASSSGTGGAQPQHF.

CDR3 amino acids: CASSRRLAGSTDTQYF. In DNA form, the CDR3 reads TGTGCCAGCAGCCGAAGGCTAGCGGGCAGCACAGATACGCAGTATTTT. The chain couples TRBV5-8 to TRBJ2-3, with 8 bases lining up with TRBD2. The CDR3 contains 16 residues. The germline CDR1 and CDR2 sequences are SGHTS and YDEGEE. V shed 4 bases and J 0 bases; nucleotides not matched to a gene: 7.

With regard to this clone: Distinct nucleotide sequences in the sample also encode this CDR3. This chain connects TRBV28 to TRBJ2-5, with unresolved D. The germline CDR1 and CDR2 sequences are MDHEN and SYDVKM. V was cut by 3 bases and J by 5 bases, with 4 bases left in between. The CDR3 runs 11 residues. CDR3 nucleotides: TGTGCCAGCAGTTTGGAGGAGACCCAGTACTTC. It is translated as CASSLEETQYF. The variable domain in full, completed from reference TRBV28 and TRBJ2-5, reads DVKVTQSSRYLVKRTGEKVFLECVQDMDHENMFWYRQDPGLGLRLIYFSYDVKMKEKGDIPEGYSVSREKKERFSLILESASTNQTSMYLCASSLEETQYFGPGTRLLVL.

The rearrangement joins TRBV5-1 to TRBJ2-3; 9 nucleotides match TRBD1. J was trimmed by 4 bases and V by 4 bases; bases with no gene match: 7. This CDR3 is 15 amino acids long. Germline CDR1 SGHRS, CDR2 YFSETQ. The CDR3 bases are TGCGCCAGCAGCCCGGGACAGGGTGCGGCAGATACGCAGTATTTT. It encodes CASSPGQGAADTQYF.

The gene calls are TRBV30 and TRBJ2-5; D possibly corresponds to TRBD2 (5 bases). Trimming took off 0 bases at V and 5 bases at J, with 10 bases between the two ends. Looked up from germline, CDR1 is GTSNPN and CDR2 is SVGIG (reference sequence). The CDR3 length is 13 residues. The CDR3 bases are TGTGCCTGGAGTGTTAGGAGGTGGGAGACCCAGTACTTC. Translated: CAWSVRRWETQYF.

This sequence joins TRBV4-1 and TRBJ2-6, with 7 positions matching TRBD1. Germline CDR1 MGHRA, CDR2 YSYEKL. CDR3 length equals 17 residues. After removal of 1 base from V and 0 bases from J, the junction contained 3 bases not matched to a gene. For the CDR3, the DNA is TGCGCCAGCAGCCAAGGAGGGGGCCCCTCTGGGGCCAACGTCCTGACTTTC. The encoded protein is CASSQGGGPSGANVLTF.

This chain uses TRBV7-2 with TRBJ2-1; TRBD2 matches at 12 bases. Trimming took 5 bases from V and 6 from J; bases not matched to a gene: 5. The CDR3 spans 15 residues. Germline CDR1 is SGHTA and CDR2 is FQGNSA. The CDR3 sequence is CASSAASGRANEQFF. CDR3 coding DNA: TGTGCCAGCAGCGCCGCTAGCGGGAGGGCCAATGAGCAGTTCTTC. The entire variable domain, with the rest obtained from reference TRBV7-2 and TRBJ2-1, is as follows: GAGVSQSPSNKVTEKGKDVELRCDPISGHTALYWYRQSLGQGLEFLIYFQGNSAPDKSGLPSDRFSAERTGGSVSTLTIQRTQQEDSAVYLCASSAASGRANEQFFGPGTRLTVL.

A remark on this clone: A read error may account for a junction end that differs from germline. V gene TRBV4-1 combines with J gene TRBJ2-5, with 8 bases identical to TRBD2. The CDR3 has 16 residues. Germline V CDR1 and CDR2: MGHRA, YSYEKL. CDR3 loop: CASNQNIRGGMETQYF. For the CDR3, the DNA is TGCGCCAGCAACCAAAACATACGGGGGGGCATGGAGACCCAGTACTTC.

This rearrangement joins TRBV7-9 to TRBJ2-7, with D possibly being TRBD2 (6 bases). Germline assignment: CDR1 SEHNR and CDR2 FQNEAQ (reference sequence). V was trimmed by 5 bases and J by 0 bases, leaving 11 bases between them. This CDR3 comprises 14 residues. CDR3 amino acids: CASSPRLDSYEQYF. The CDR3 DNA reads as TGTGCCAGCAGCCCTCGACTAGACTCCTACGAGCAGTACTTC.

The chain is built from TRBV5-1 and TRBJ2-5, with D unclear. The germline CDR1 and CDR2 sequences are SGHRS and YFSETQ. The CDR3 covers 14 residues. The ends were cut back, 4 bases at V and 5 bases at J, with 15 bases in the middle. The CDR3 region is CASSPSPPRETQYF. The CDR3 region has the DNA TGCGCCAGCAGCCCGAGCCCGCCCCGGGAGACCCAGTACTTC. The entire variable domain, with the rest obtained from reference TRBV5-1 and TRBJ2-5, is as follows: KAGVTQTPRYLIKTRGQQVTLSCSPISGHRSVSWYQQTPGQGLQFLFEYFSETQRNKGNFPGRFSGRQFSNSRSEMNVSTLELGDSALYLCASSPSPPRETQYFGPGTRLLVL.